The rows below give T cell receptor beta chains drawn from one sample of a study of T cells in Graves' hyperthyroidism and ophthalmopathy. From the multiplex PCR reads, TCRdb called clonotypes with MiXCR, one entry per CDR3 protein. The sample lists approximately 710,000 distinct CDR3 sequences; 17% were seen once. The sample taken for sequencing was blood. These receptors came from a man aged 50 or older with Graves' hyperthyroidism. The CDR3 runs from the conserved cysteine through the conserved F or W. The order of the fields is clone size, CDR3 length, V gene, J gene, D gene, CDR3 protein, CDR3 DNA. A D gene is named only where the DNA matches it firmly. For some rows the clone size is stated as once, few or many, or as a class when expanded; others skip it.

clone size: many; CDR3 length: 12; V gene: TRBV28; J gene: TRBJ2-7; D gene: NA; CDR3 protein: CASSFDGAEQYF; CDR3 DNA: TGTGCCAGCAGTTTCGACGGGGCCGAGCAGTACTTC
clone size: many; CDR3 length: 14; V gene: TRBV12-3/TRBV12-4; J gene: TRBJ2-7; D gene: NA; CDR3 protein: CASSLSVRSYEQYF; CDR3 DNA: TGTGCCAGCAGTTTATCGGTCAGATCCTACGAGCAGTACTTC
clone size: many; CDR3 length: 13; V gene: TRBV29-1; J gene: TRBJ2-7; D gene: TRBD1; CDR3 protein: CSVGTGSSYEQYF; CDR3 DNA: TGCAGCGTTGGGACAGGGTCCTCCTACGAGCAGTACTTC
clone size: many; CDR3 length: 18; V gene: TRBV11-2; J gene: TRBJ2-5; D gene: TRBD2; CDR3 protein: CASSRIRASGSRWETQYF; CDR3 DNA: TGTGCCAGCAGCCGAATCCGGGCTAGCGGGAGCAGGTGGGAGACCCAGTACTTC
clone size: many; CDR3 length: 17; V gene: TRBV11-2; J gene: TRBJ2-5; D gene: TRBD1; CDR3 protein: CASSLTGGGGMQETQYF; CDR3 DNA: TGTGCCAGCAGCTTGACAGGGGGCGGAGGGATGCAAGAGACCCAGTACTTC
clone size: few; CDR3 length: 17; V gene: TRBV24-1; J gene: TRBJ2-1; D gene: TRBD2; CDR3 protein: CATSDVTGTSGVYEQFF; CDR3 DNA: TGTGCCACCAGTGATGTTACCGGGACTAGCGGGGTATATGAGCAGTTCTTC
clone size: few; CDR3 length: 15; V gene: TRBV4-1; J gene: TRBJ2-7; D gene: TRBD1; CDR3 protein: CASSPEDRPSYEQYF; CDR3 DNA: TGCGCCAGCAGCCCAGAGGACAGGCCTTCCTACGAGCAGTACTTC
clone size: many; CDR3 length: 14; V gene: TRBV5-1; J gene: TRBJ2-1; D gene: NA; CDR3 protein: CASSLGPGRNEQFF; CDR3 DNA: TGCGCCAGCAGCTTGGGCCCAGGAAGAAATGAGCAGTTCTTC
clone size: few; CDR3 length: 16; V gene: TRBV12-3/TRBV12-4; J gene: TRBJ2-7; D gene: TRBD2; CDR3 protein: CASSIPRLAGEREQYF; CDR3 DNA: TGTGCCAGCAGTATCCCTAGACTAGCGGGAGAACGCGAGCAGTACTTC
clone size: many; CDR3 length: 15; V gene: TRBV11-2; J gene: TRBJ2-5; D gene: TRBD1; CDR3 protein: CASSLTGGSRETQYF; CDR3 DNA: TGTGCCAGCAGCTTGACAGGGGGCTCTAGGGAGACCCAGTACTTC
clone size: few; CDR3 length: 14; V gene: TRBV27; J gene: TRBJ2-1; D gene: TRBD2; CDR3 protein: CASRARELAGVVFF; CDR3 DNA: TGTGCCAGCAGGGCTCGTGAGCTAGCGGGAGTTGTGTTCTTC
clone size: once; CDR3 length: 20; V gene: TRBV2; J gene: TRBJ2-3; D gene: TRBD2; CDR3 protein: CASRHPGLAGGDYGTDTQYF; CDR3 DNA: TGTGCCAGCAGACACCCGGGACTAGCGGGAGGCGATTATGGTACAGATACGCAGTATTTT
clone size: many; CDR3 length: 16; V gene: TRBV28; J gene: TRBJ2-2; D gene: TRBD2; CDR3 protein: CASSTAGGSVTGELFF; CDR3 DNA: TGTGCCAGCAGTACCGCCGGCGGGAGTGTCACCGGGGAGCTGTTTTTT
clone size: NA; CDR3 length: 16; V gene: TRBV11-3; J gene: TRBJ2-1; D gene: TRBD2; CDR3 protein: CTSSYTSGRVYNEQFF; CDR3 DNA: TGTACCAGCAGCTACACTAGCGGGAGAGTCTACAATGAGCAGTTCTTC
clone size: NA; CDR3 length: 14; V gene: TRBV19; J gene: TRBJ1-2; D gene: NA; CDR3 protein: CASSIGVGLYGYTF; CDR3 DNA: TGTGCCAGTAGTATCGGAGTCGGACTCTATGGCTACACCTTC
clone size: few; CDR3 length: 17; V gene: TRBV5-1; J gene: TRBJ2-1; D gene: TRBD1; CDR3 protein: CASSLASQGANYNEQFF; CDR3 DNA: TGCGCCAGCAGCTTGGCGTCGCAGGGGGCTAACTACAATGAGCAGTTCTTC
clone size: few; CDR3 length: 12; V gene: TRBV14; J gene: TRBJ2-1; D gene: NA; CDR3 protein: CASSQGVTEQFF; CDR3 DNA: TGTGCCAGCAGCCAAGGAGTCACTGAGCAGTTCTTC
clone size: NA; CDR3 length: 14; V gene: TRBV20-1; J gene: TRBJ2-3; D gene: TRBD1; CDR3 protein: CSARRDSYTDTQYF; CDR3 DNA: TGCAGTGCTAGAAGGGACAGTTACACAGATACGCAGTATTTT
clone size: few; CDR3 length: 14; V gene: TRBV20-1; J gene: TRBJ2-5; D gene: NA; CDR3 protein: CSASVPMLQETQYF; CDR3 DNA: TGCAGTGCTAGCGTGCCCATGTTGCAAGAGACCCAGTACTTC
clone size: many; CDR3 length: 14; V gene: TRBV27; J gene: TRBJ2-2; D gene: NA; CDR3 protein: CASTLTGNTGELFF; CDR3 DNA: TGTGCCAGCACCCTAACAGGGAACACCGGGGAGCTGTTTTTT
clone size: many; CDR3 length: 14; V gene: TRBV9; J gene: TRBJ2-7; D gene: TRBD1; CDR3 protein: CASSGRDSNYEQYF; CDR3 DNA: TGTGCCAGCAGCGGCAGGGACAGCAACTACGAGCAGTACTTC
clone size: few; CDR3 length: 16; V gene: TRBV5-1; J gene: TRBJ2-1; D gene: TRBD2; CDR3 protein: CASSLLLAASYNEQFF; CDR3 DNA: TGCGCCAGCAGCTTGCTGCTAGCGGCCTCCTACAATGAGCAGTTCTTC
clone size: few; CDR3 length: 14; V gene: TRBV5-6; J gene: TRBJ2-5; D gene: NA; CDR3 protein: CASSILEGEQTQYF; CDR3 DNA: TGTGCCAGCAGCATCCTAGAAGGCGAGCAGACCCAGTACTTC
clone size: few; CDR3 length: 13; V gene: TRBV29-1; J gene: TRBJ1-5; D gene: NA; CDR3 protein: CSVPGGEHQPQHF; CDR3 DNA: TGCAGCGTTCCGGGTGGGGAGCACCAGCCCCAGCATTTT
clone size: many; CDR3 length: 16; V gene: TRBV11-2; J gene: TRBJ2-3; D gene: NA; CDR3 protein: CASRSYGGRSTDTQYF; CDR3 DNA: TGTGCCAGCAGGAGTTATGGGGGCAGGTCCACAGATACGCAGTATTTT
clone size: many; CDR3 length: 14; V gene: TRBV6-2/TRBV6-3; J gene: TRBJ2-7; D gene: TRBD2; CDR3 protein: CASSSRGASYEQYF; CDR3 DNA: TGTGCCAGCAGTTCGCGGGGGGCGTCCTACGAGCAGTACTTC
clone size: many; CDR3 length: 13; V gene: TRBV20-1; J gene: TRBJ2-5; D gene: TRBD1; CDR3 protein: CSARSTGQETQYF; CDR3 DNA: TGCAGTGCTAGATCGACAGGGCAAGAGACCCAGTACTTC
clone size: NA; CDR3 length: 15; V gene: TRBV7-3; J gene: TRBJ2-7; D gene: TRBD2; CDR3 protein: CASSAGLAGVNEQYF; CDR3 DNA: TGTGCCAGCAGTGCTGGACTAGCGGGAGTGAACGAGCAGTACTTC
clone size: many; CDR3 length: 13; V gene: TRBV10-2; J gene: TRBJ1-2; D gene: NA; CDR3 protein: CASSESRLDGYTF; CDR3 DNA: TGCGCCAGCAGTGAGTCGAGGCTGGACGGCTACACCTTC
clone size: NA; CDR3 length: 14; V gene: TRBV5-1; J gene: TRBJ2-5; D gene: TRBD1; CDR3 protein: CASSYQTGAETQYF; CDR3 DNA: TGCGCCAGCAGCTACCAGACAGGGGCAGAGACCCAGTACTTC
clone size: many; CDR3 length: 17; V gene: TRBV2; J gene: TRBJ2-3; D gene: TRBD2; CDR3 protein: CAVAPGLAGVGTDTQYF; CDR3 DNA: TGTGCCGTAGCTCCGGGACTAGCGGGAGTTGGCACAGATACGCAGTATTTT
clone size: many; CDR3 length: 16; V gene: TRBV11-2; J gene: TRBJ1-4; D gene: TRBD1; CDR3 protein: CASSPGDRVRSEKLFF; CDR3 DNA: TGTGCCAGCAGCCCCGGGGACAGGGTCAGGAGTGAAAAACTGTTTTTT
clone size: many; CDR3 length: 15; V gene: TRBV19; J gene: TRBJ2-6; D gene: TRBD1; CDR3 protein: CASSTTGPGANVLTF; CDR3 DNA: TGTGCCAGTAGTACGACAGGGCCTGGGGCCAACGTCCTGACTTTC
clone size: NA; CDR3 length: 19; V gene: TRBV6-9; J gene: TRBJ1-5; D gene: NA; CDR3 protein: CASSYFEGIRGGRNQPQHF; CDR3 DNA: TGTGCCAGCAGTTACTTCGAAGGTATTCGGGGCGGCCGAAATCAGCCCCAGCATTTT
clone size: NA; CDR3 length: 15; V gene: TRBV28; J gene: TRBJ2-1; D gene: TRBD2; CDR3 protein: CASSLNGGGYNEQFF; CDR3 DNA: TGTGCCAGCAGTTTAAACGGCGGGGGTTACAATGAGCAGTTCTTC
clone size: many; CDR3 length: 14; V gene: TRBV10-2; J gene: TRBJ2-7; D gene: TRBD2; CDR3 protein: CASSDLAGVGEQYF; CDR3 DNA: TGCGCCAGCAGTGACCTAGCGGGAGTGGGAGAGCAGTACTTC
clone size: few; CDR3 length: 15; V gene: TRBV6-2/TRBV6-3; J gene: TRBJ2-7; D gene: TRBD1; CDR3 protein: CASSRTGVLLNEQYF; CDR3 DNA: TGTGCCAGCAGCCGGACAGGTGTGTTGCTGAACGAGCAGTACTTC
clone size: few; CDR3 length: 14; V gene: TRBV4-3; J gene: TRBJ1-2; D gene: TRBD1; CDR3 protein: CASSQDRGQDGYTF; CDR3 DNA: TGCGCCAGCAGCCAAGACAGGGGGCAAGATGGCTACACCTTC
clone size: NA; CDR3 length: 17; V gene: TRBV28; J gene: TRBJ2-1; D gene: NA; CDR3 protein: CASGELMGRGSYNEQFF; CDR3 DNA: TGTGCCAGCGGTGAACTGATGGGGAGAGGGTCCTACAATGAGCAGTTCTTC
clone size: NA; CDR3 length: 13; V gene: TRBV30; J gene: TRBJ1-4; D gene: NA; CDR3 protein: CAWIPGSSEKLFF; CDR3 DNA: TGTGCCTGGATACCGGGATCAAGTGAAAAACTGTTTTTT
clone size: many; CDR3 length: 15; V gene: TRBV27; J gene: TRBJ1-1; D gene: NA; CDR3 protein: CASSLGRLWNTEAFF; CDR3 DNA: TGTGCCAGCAGTTTAGGCAGGCTCTGGAACACTGAAGCTTTCTTT
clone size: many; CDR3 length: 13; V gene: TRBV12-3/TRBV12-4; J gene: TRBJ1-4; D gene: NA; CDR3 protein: CASSLGAGEKLFF; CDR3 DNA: TGTGCCAGCAGTTTAGGTGCTGGTGAAAAACTGTTTTTT
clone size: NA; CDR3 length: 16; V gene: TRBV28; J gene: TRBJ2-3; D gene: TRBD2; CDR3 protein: CASSLWVAGGTDTQYF; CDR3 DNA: TGTGCCAGCAGTTTATGGGTAGCGGGTGGCACAGATACGCAGTATTTT
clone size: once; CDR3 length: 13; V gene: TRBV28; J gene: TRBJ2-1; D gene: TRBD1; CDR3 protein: CASKGQGAIEQFF; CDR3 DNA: TGTGCCAGCAAGGGACAGGGGGCTATTGAGCAGTTCTTC
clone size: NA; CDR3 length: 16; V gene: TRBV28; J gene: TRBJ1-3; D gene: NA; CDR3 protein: CASSAPGTLSGNTIYF; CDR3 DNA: TGTGCCAGCAGTGCCCCCGGGACACTCTCTGGAAACACCATATATTTT
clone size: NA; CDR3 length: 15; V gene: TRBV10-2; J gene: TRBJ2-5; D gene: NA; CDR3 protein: CASSDFRGMKETQYF; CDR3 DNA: TGCGCCAGCAGTGATTTTCGGGGGATGAAAGAGACCCAGTACTTC
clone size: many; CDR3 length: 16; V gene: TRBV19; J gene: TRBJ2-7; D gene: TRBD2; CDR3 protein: CASSLAGGLDSYEQYF; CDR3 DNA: TGTGCCAGTAGTTTAGCGGGGGGCTTGGATTCGTACGAGCAGTACTTC
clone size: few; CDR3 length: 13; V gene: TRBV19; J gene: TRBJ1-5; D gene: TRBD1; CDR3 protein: CASMGTGVQPQHF; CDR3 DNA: TGTGCCAGTATGGGGACAGGGGTACAGCCCCAGCATTTT
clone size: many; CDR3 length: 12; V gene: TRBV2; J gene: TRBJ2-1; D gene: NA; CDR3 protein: CASTRTVNEQFF; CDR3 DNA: TGTGCCAGCACCAGGACGGTCAATGAGCAGTTCTTC
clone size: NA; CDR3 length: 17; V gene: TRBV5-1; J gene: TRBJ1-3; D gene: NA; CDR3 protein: CASSRSSGTRSGNTIYF; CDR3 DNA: TGCGCCAGCAGTCGATCTTCCGGGACCCGCTCTGGAAACACCATATATTTT